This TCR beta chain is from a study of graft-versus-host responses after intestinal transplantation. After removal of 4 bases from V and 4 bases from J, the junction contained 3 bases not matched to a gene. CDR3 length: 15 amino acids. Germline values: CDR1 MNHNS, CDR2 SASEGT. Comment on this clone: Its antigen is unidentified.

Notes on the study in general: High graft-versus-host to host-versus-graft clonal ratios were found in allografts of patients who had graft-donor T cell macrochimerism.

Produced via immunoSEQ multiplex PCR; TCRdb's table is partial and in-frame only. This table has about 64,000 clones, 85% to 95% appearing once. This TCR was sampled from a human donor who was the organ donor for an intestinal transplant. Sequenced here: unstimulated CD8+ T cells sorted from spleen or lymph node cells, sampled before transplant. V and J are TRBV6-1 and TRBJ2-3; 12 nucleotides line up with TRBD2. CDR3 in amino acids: CASSGTSGTPDTQYF. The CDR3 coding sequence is TGTGCCAGCAGTGGGACTAGCGGGACCCCAGATACGCAGTATTTT.